This is a list of T cell receptor beta chains from one sample in a study of early T cells in non-severe SARS-CoV-2 infection. TCRdb re-analysed the 5' RACE reads in MiXCR, keeping a single row per CDR3 protein. The sample holds roughly 83,000 distinct CDR3 sequences, 10% seen once. The sequencing used whole blood, collected at baseline. These receptors were obtained from an adult who was a healthcare worker with PCR-confirmed SARS-CoV-2 infection or an uninfected control (not recorded which). The CDR3 runs from the conserved cysteine through the conserved F or W. Each record gives: clone size, D gene, J gene, V gene, CDR3 DNA, CDR3 protein. D genes are given only for firm matches. Clone size appears in some rows only: once, few, many, or a class for an expanded clone.

many | - | TRBJ1-5 | TRBV10-3 | TGTGCCATCAGTGATAGGACAGTCAATCAGCCCCAGCATTTT | CAISDRTVNQPQHF
few | - | TRBJ1-2 | TRBV5-1 | TGCGCCAGCAGCCTGGACAGCGGGGCCTATGGCTACACCTTC | CASSLDSGAYGYTF
- | - | TRBJ2-5 | TRBV4-1 | TGCGCCAGCAGCCAAGATTTTAACGGGAAAGAGACCCAGTACTTC | CASSQDFNGKETQYF
many | - | TRBJ2-7 | TRBV20-1 | TGCAGTGCTAGTCCCGACTTCAGCCTTTTGTACGAGCAGTACTTC | CSASPDFSLLYEQYF
- | TRBD1 | TRBJ2-7 | TRBV7-2 | TGTGCCAGCAGCCGAGAGAGGACAGGGGAAGGTTACGAGCAGTACTTC | CASSRERTGEGYEQYF
many | - | TRBJ2-3 | TRBV5-1 | TGCGCCAGCAGCTTCAGCCCAAACCACCCCTGGTATTTT | CASSFSPNHPWYF
- | - | TRBJ2-7 | TRBV12-3/TRBV12-4 | TGTGCCAGCAGTTTAGGAGTCCACGAGCAGTACTTC | CASSLGVHEQYF
many | - | TRBJ1-4 | TRBV3-1 | TGTGCCAGCAGCCAAGATATGCGGCCACTGTTTTTT | CASSQDMRPLFF
- | - | TRBJ1-6 | TRBV2 | TGTGCCAGCATGTGGACGGCTAATTCACCCCTCCACTTT | CASMWTANSPLHF
- | - | TRBJ2-7 | TRBV3-1 | TGTGCCAGCAGCCAAGCGGGCGGGAACTACGAGCAGTACTTC | CASSQAGGNYEQYF
- | - | TRBJ1-3 | TRBV21-1 | TGTGCCAGCAGCAAATGGAGCACAGGAGAACGGTCTGGAAACACCATATATTTT | CASSKWSTGERSGNTIYF
few | - | TRBJ1-2 | TRBV7-9 | TGTGCCAGCAGCTCCCAGGGGAACCCTGCCCCAGCTAACTATGGCTACACCTTC | CASSSQGNPAPANYGYTF
few | - | TRBJ2-7 | TRBV5-1 | TGCGCCAGCGCCCCGGGGGGCTCGTGGAACTACGAGCAGTACTTC | CASAPGGSWNYEQYF
few | - | TRBJ2-7 | TRBV5-6 | TGTGCCAGCAGCCCCTTCGGACCAGACCGTTCCGAGCAGTACTTC | CASSPFGPDRSEQYF
- | TRBD1 | TRBJ2-2 | TRBV18 | TGTGCCAGCTCACTTGGACAGGGGAACACCGGGGAGCTGTTTTTT | CASSLGQGNTGELFF
many | - | TRBJ1-2 | TRBV6-1 | TGTGCCAGCGTCGGGCACGAGAGCGGCTACACCTTC | CASVGHESGYTF
few | TRBD1 | TRBJ2-7 | TRBV28 | TGTGCCAGCAACAGGACGGGACAGGCAGAGACGCAGTACTTC | CASNRTGQAETQYF
- | - | TRBJ2-1 | TRBV20-1 | TGCAGTGCTAGTTTTAGCGGCCCATACAATGAGCAGTTCTTC | CSASFSGPYNEQFF
few | TRBD1 | TRBJ1-6 | TRBV7-6 | TGTGCCAGCAGCGGCGGACAGGGCAATTCACCCCTCCACTTT | CASSGGQGNSPLHF
few | - | TRBJ2-7 | TRBV28 | TGTGCCAGCAGTTTTGGGCGAGGCAGCTCCTACGAGCAGTACTTC | CASSFGRGSSYEQYF
many | - | TRBJ2-1 | TRBV6-6 | TGTGCCAGTTCAGGGGAGTCCTACAATGAGCAGTTCTTC | CASSGESYNEQFF
- | - | TRBJ2-7 | TRBV7-9 | TGTGCCAGCAGCCGACGAGGAACATCCGACGAGCAGTACTTC | CASSRRGTSDEQYF
few | - | TRBJ2-7 | TRBV20-1 | TGCAGTGCTAGACCCTGGGGGCCAGGGGCCCTACCGAACTCCTACGAGCAGTACTTC | CSARPWGPGALPNSYEQYF
- | TRBD2 | TRBJ2-1 | TRBV2 | TGTGCCAGCGCGGCCCCGTGGCTAGCGGGAGGCAATGAGCAGTTCTTC | CASAAPWLAGGNEQFF
few | - | TRBJ1-4 | TRBV6-6 | TGTGCCAGCAGCGGGGGAGCGCTTGAAAAACTGTTTTTT | CASSGGALEKLFF
- | - | TRBJ1-2 | TRBV29-1 | TGCAGCGTCGAACAGGGTTTCTATGGCTACACCTTC | CSVEQGFYGYTF
few | - | TRBJ1-6 | TRBV15 | TGTGCCACCAGCAGGGAGGGAGGGGACAATTCACCCCTCCACTTT | CATSREGGDNSPLHF
- | TRBD1 | TRBJ1-1 | TRBV20-1 | TGCTGCTCCGGCAGGGGGTATACTGAAGCTTTCTTT | CCSGRGYTEAFF
few | - | TRBJ2-5 | TRBV20-1 | TGCAGTGCTACTTTCGTTCAGGGTTCGGAGACCCAGTACTTC | CSATFVQGSETQYF
few | - | TRBJ1-5 | TRBV12-3/TRBV12-4 | TGTGCCAGCAGCGACAGTAGCAATCAGCCCCAGCATTTT | CASSDSSNQPQHF
few | TRBD1 | TRBJ2-4 | TRBV6-5 | TGTGCCAGCAGCAGACAGGGAAAGGGCGGGTACATTCAGTACTTC | CASSRQGKGGYIQYF
few | - | TRBJ1-1 | TRBV5-1 | TGCGCCAGCAGCTCACAGGGACCCCCTGAAGCTTTCTTT | CASSSQGPPEAFF
few | - | TRBJ2-5 | TRBV20-1 | TGCAGTGCTAGGGGGGTAGGGCAAGAGACCCAGTACTTC | CSARGVGQETQYF
- | - | TRBJ2-1 | TRBV9 | TGTGCCAGCAGCGTAGGCGCCGGCAATGAGCAGTTCTTC | CASSVGAGNEQFF
many | - | TRBJ1-2 | TRBV20-1 | TGCAGTGCTAGGCCTGGGGTCAGGGGCCGGTATGGCTACACCTTC | CSARPGVRGRYGYTF
few | TRBD1 | TRBJ1-5 | TRBV10-1 | TGCGCCATCCACAGGGGTAGCAATCAGCCCCAGCATTTT | CAIHRGSNQPQHF
few | - | TRBJ2-3 | TRBV9 | TGTGCCAGCAGCGTAGGAAACACTCTCGAGCCAGATACGCAGTATTTT | CASSVGNTLEPDTQYF
few | - | TRBJ1-6 | TRBV20-1 | TGCAGTGCGTACAACCAAGGACAGACCGTCTCACCCCTCCACTTT | CSAYNQGQTVSPLHF
- | - | TRBJ2-3 | TRBV11-2 | TGTGCCAGCAGCTATAGGCCTACTCCAAATACGCAGTATTTT | CASSYRPTPNTQYF